These T cell receptor beta chains were read from a single sample in a study of beta chain features in type 1 diabetes. The repertoire was sequenced with immunoSEQ multiplex PCR; TCRdb's copy has only in-frame clones and lacks some. The table lists 130,000 or so clones, roughly 9.7% of them singletons. Sequencing was done on a sample of central memory CD4+ T cells from blood. The receptors here all came from a woman in her thirties or forties in good health. CDR3s include the opening cysteine and the closing phenylalanine or tryptophan. The order of the fields is clone size, J gene, V gene, D gene, CDR3 DNA, CDR3 protein. A D gene is named only where the DNA matches it firmly. Clone size is not always given. Where it is, it says once, few, many or a class for expanded clones.

size: few; J: TRBJ1-2; V: TRBV10-3; D: .; DNA: TGTGCCATCAGTGAAATCACAGGCCTTAACTATGGCTACACCTTC; CDR3: CAISEITGLNYGYTF
size: few; J: TRBJ2-1; V: TRBV18; D: TRBD2; DNA: TGTGCCAGCTCACCTCTAGCGGGGGGAATAAGCTCCTACAATGAGCAGTTCTTC; CDR3: CASSPLAGGISSYNEQFF
size: few; J: TRBJ2-5; V: TRBV10-3; D: TRBD2; DNA: TGTGCCATCAGTGAGATAGCGGGGACTCAAGAGACCCAGTACTTC; CDR3: CAISEIAGTQETQYF
size: .; J: TRBJ2-1; V: TRBV7-2; D: .; DNA: TGTGCCAGCAGCCCGCCTAGCAATGAGCAGTTCTTC; CDR3: CASSPPSNEQFF
size: .; J: TRBJ1-5; V: TRBV6-5; D: TRBD1; DNA: TGTGCCAGCAGTGTGGACAGGAGCAATCAGCCCCAGCATTTT; CDR3: CASSVDRSNQPQHF
size: .; J: TRBJ1-1; V: TRBV6-6; D: TRBD1; DNA: TGTGCCAGCAGCCCGGGGGACAGAAACACTGAAGCTTTCTTT; CDR3: CASSPGDRNTEAFF
size: .; J: TRBJ1-2; V: TRBV29-1; D: TRBD1; DNA: TGCAGCGTTGAGGACAGGGCAGGCTATGGCTACACCTTC; CDR3: CSVEDRAGYGYTF
size: .; J: TRBJ1-4; V: TRBV19; D: .; DNA: TGTGCCAGTAGTCCCACAGGCCCACGTTTGGAAAAACTGTTTTTT; CDR3: CASSPTGPRLEKLFF
size: .; J: TRBJ2-1; V: TRBV19; D: TRBD2; DNA: TGTGCCAGTAGTCCTAGCGGGGGGCCGGGGTACAATGAGCAGTTCTTC; CDR3: CASSPSGGPGYNEQFF
size: .; J: TRBJ2-3; V: TRBV9; D: TRBD2; DNA: TGTGCCAGCAGCGTAGCTCTGTCTAGCGGGGGGGCCGCAGATACGCAGTATTTT; CDR3: CASSVALSSGGAADTQYF